This passage covers 29 T cell receptor beta chains from one sample sequenced in a study of blood T cell repertoires in COVID-19. Using immunoSEQ multiplex PCR, the repertoire was profiled, and TCRdb retains in-frame clones only, with some absent. Here the sample spans 200,000 to 300,000 clones, roughly 90% being singletons. Sample: PBMCs or T cells enriched from blood (not recorded which). The receptors stem from a woman aged 25 to 39 who had recovered from COVID-19.

CDR3 coding DNA: TGTGCCAGCAGCCCAGAACAGGGGCGCAATCAGCCCCAGCATTTT. Translating it yields CASSPEQGRNQPQHF. This sequence joins TRBV7-2 and TRBJ1-5, with 7 bases fitting TRBD1. The CDR3 extends over 15 amino acids. J gave up 2 bases and V 5 bases, and 6 bases lay outside the gene matches. From germline, CDR1 is SGHTA and CDR2 FQGNSA. The complete variable domain, with remaining parts taken from reference TRBV7-2 and TRBJ1-5, reads GAGVSQSPSNKVTEKGKDVELRCDPISGHTALYWYRQSLGQGLEFLIYFQGNSAPDKSGLPSDRFSAERTGGSVSTLTIQRTQQEDSAVYLCASSPEQGRNQPQHFGDGTRLSIL.

The J gene is TRBJ2-3, the V gene TRBV5-1; TRBD2 agrees at 11 bases. Germline CDR1 and CDR2: SGHRS and YFSETQ. V was clipped by 5 bases and J by 0 bases; unmatched bases: 8. The CDR3 contains 17 residues. The CDR3 DNA sequence: TGCGCCAGCAGGTGGGGGACTAGCGGAATAAGCACAGATACGCAGTATTTT. Its translation is CASRWGTSGISTDTQYF.

This clone was seen more than once but under ten times. The chain links TRBV24-1 to TRBJ2-5; TRBD2 might be the D (6 bases). The length of the CDR3 is 19 residues. Trimming shortened V by 2 bases and J by 0 bases, and 21 bases separated the two germline ends. Per the germline V gene, CDR1 is KGHDR and CDR2 is SFDVKD. Here the CDR3 reads CATSDSPGGSGGYQETQYF. CDR3 DNA sequence: TGTGCCACCAGTGATTCGCCCGGGGGTAGCGGAGGATACCAAGAGACCCAGTACTTC.

The rearrangement uses TRBV28 and TRBJ1-5; tentative D call: TRBD1 (6 bases). V was trimmed by 5 bases and J by 5 bases, leaving 13 bases between them. CDR1 and CDR2 (germline): MDHEN, SYDVKM. This CDR3 comprises 14 residues. The CDR3 loop reads CASSRRQGYQPQHF. The CDR3 region has the DNA TGTGCCAGCAGTCGTAGGCAGGGGTATCAGCCCCAGCATTTT. Full variable domain (remainder filled in from reference TRBV28 and TRBJ1-5): DVKVTQSSRYLVKRTGEKVFLECVQDMDHENMFWYRQDPGLGLRLIYFSYDVKMKEKGDIPEGYSVSREKKERFSLILESASTNQTSMYLCASSRRQGYQPQHFGDGTRLSIL.

A remark on this clone: The same CDR3 also results from other DNA sequences found in this sample. This chain uses TRBV28 with TRBJ1-3, with D possibly TRBD1 on 5 matching bases. This CDR3 spans 14 amino acids. V lost 3 bases and J 4 bases, leaving 10 bases between the germline ends. Germline CDR1 and CDR2: MDHEN and SYDVKM. As DNA, the CDR3 is TGTGCCAGCAGTTTTCAGGGTGCAGGAAACACCATATATTTT. Translating gives CASSFQGAGNTIYF.

This chain uses TRBV30 with TRBJ2-3; possible D gene TRBD2, 7 bases. Trimming stripped 0 bases from V and 8 bases from J, with 12 bases between. CDR3 length equals 13 residues. Germline lookup yields CDR1 GTSNPN and CDR2 SVGIG (reference sequence). CDR3 loop: CAWSVRGGATQYF. The CDR3 DNA is TGTGCCTGGAGTGTACGAGGGGGGGCTACGCAGTATTTT.

The chain recombines TRBV11-2 with TRBJ2-7, with 8 bases aligning to TRBD2. V lost 2 bases and J lost 4; bases outside the gene matches: 13. In germline, CDR1 is SGHAT, CDR2 FQNNGV. This CDR3 contains 17 residues. CDR3 coding DNA: TGTGCCAGCAGCTTAAAGAATGCGGGCGGGAGGAGGTACGAGCAGTACTTC. It is translated as CASSLKNAGGRRYEQYF.

The J gene is TRBJ1-3, the V gene TRBV11-1; the D is unclear. Germline CDR1 and CDR2: SGHAT and FQDESV (reference sequence). The CDR3 totals 15 residues. The V end was cut by 5 bases, the J end by 4 bases, with 15 bases between. CDR3 region: CASSHRRVSGNTIYF. DNA of the CDR3: TGTGCCAGCAGCCATCGTCGGGTTTCAGGAAACACCATATATTTT.

J is TRBJ1-1 and V is TRBV30, with D unclear. Germline assignment: CDR1 GTSNPN and CDR2 SVGIG (reference sequence). The CDR3 loop spans 12 amino acids. The germline V and J ends were trimmed by 4 bases and 5 bases, with 11 bases remaining between them. This CDR3 reads CAWNPGGTEAFF. For the CDR3, the DNA is TGTGCCTGGAACCCTGGAGGGACTGAAGCTTTCTTT.

The chain employs TRBV5-8 and TRBJ1-5, with TRBD1 as a possible D gene (6 bases). Germline V CDR1 and CDR2: SGHTS, YDEGEE. The CDR3 totals 14 residues. Deletions cut 3 bases from V and 6 bases from J, with 13 bases between. The CDR3 DNA is TGTGCCAGCAGCTGGGAGGGGGAAGGTCAGCCCCAGCATTTT. It translates to CASSWEGEGQPQHF.

The chain joins TRBV6-5 to TRBJ2-2; D unclear. V lost 8 bases and J 0 bases, leaving 4 bases between the germline ends. This CDR3 contains 12 residues. Germline CDR1 MNHEY, CDR2 SVGAGI. The CDR3 bases are TGTGCCAGCGAGGCGAACACCGGGGAGCTGTTTTTT. It yields the protein CASEANTGELFF.

The chain is built from TRBV18 and TRBJ1-4, with 8 bases aligning to TRBD1. Germline V gene sequence: CDR1 KGHSH, CDR2 LQKENI. J was trimmed by 5 bases and V by 3 bases; bases with no gene match: 2. The CDR3 loop spans 14 amino acids. DNA for the CDR3: TGTGCCAGCTCACCGGGACAGGACAATGAAAAACTGTTTTTT. Amino acids: CASSPGQDNEKLFF.

This sequence joins TRBV2 and TRBJ1-5; no clear D. V was clipped by 1 base and J by 7 bases, with 11 bases between them. This CDR3 has 14 residues. CDR1 is SNHLY and CDR2 is FYNNEI in the germline V gene. Here the CDR3 reads CASSEGGGNQPQHF. As DNA, the CDR3 is TGTGCCAGCAGTGAAGGGGGAGGAAACCAGCCCCAGCATTTT.

The chain couples TRBV7-9 to TRBJ2-7, with TRBD2 matching 12 bases. Germline values: CDR1 SEHNR, CDR2 FQNEAQ (reference sequence). The CDR3 runs to 15 residues. The junction had 9 bases not matched to a gene; V was cut back by 7 bases and J by 5 bases. The CDR3 region has the DNA TGTGCCAGCAAAAACCCGACTAGCGGGAGCAACGAGCAGTACTTC. This sequence encodes CASKNPTSGSNEQYF.

V usage is TRBV28 and J usage is TRBJ1-1, with a tentative D call TRBD1 (5 bases). V was pared by 3 bases and J by 3 bases, with 11 bases between. The germline CDR1 and CDR2 sequences are MDHEN and SYDVKM. This CDR3 has 14 amino acids. Here the CDR3 reads CASSLAGSDTEAFF. The CDR3 DNA reads TGTGCCAGCAGTTTGGCAGGGTCAGACACTGAAGCTTTCTTT.

The genes are TRBV5-8 and TRBJ1-1, with TRBD1 matching 7 bases. There are 14 residues in the CDR3. Germline CDR1 is SGHTS and CDR2 is YDEGEE. After removal of 4 bases from V and 5 bases from J, the junction contained 8 bases not matched to a gene. The CDR3 DNA reads TGTGCCAGCAGCCTAATACAGGGGCGGACTGAAGCTTTCTTT. Residues: CASSLIQGRTEAFF.

The chain uses TRBV11-2 and TRBJ2-3; TRBD2 agrees at 12 bases. Germline V CDR1 and CDR2: SGHAT, FQNNGV. V shed 1 base and J 9 bases; nucleotides not matched to a gene: 14. The CDR3 is 18 residues long. CDR3: CASSLVVASGRARETQYF. In DNA form, the CDR3 reads TGTGCCAGCAGCTTAGTAGTGGCTAGCGGGAGGGCCCGGGAAACGCAGTATTTT.

In this sample, this clone turned up once. The chain links TRBV14 to TRBJ1-1; unclear D gene. The germline V gene encodes CDR1 SGHDN and CDR2 FVKESK. Trimming took off 0 bases at V and 7 bases at J, with 12 bases between the two ends. CDR3 length: 14 amino acids. CDR3 sequence: CASSQESGRNEAFF. In DNA, the CDR3 is TGTGCCAGCAGCCAAGAATCCGGGAGAAATGAAGCTTTCTTT.

The chain joins TRBV29-1 to TRBJ1-3; 8 nucleotides match TRBD1. Trimming removed 5 bases from V and 8 bases from J; junction bases left unmatched: 8. The CDR3 contains 13 residues. The germline V gene has CDR1 SQVTM and CDR2 ANQGSEA. DNA for the CDR3: TGCAGCGTTTCACAGGGGGGAAGAGACACCATATATTTT. It is translated as CSVSQGGRDTIYF.

CDR3 sequence reads: CASSPGTRPYNEQFF. The CDR3 nucleotides are TGTGCCAGCAGCCCGGGGACTAGACCCTACAATGAGCAGTTCTTC. The V call is TRBV7-9, the J call TRBJ2-1, with 8 nucleotides matching TRBD2. Germline V CDR1 and CDR2: SEHNR, FQNEAQ (reference sequence). Trimming took 5 bases from V and 2 from J; bases not matched to a gene: 5. The CDR3 consists of 15 residues.

The chain combines TRBV5-4 with TRBJ1-6; possible D gene TRBD1, 5 bases. There are 16 residues in the CDR3. The V gene's germline CDR1 is SGHNT and CDR2 YYREEE (reference sequence). V lost 3 bases to trimming and J lost 0 bases, with 10 bases between them. The CDR3 reads CASSSGGSSYNSPLHF. The DNA for the CDR3 is TGTGCCAGCAGCTCGGGGGGGAGCTCCTATAATTCACCCCTCCACTTT.

CDR3 in DNA: TGTGCCAGCAGTTCCCGGGAAACAGCCTGGAACACTGAAGCTTTCTTT. Translation: CASSSRETAWNTEAFF. The rearrangement joins TRBV6-5 to TRBJ1-1; the D is unclear. The CDR3 is made up of 16 amino acids. The germline V gene has CDR1 MNHEY and CDR2 SVGAGI. V lost 4 bases, J lost 1 base, and 16 bases lay in between.

The V call is TRBV30, the J call TRBJ2-1; D is undetermined. The CDR3 covers 14 residues. V lost 3 bases and J 0 bases, leaving 9 bases between the germline ends. The germline V gene has CDR1 GTSNPN and CDR2 SVGIG (reference sequence). In nucleotides, the CDR3 is TGTGCCTGGAGAGACCGGAGCTCCTACAATGAGCAGTTCTTC. It encodes CAWRDRSSYNEQFF.

This clone was observed many times. This rearrangement joins TRBV4-2 to TRBJ2-7; TRBD2 matches 7 bases. The V and J ends lost 4 bases and 2 bases, in that order; junction bases with no gene match: 8. The CDR3 length is 15 residues. CDR1 is LGHNA, CDR2 YNFKEQ, per germline. CDR3 residues: CASSLRDYPTYEQYF. The CDR3 DNA sequence: TGTGCCAGCAGCCTCCGGGACTACCCAACCTACGAGCAGTACTTC.

V usage is TRBV11-3 and J usage is TRBJ2-3; possible D gene TRBD2, 5 bases. Germline V gene data show CDR1 as SGHNT and CDR2 as YENEEA. The CDR3 spans 15 residues. V lost 2 bases to trimming and J lost 1 base, with 10 bases between them. The CDR3 region has the DNA TGTGCCAGCAGCTTATCAGGACTCCGCACAGATACGCAGTATTTT. Translating it yields CASSLSGLRTDTQYF.

V and J are TRBV28 and TRBJ2-7, with D tentatively TRBD2 (5 bases). The CDR3 has 16 residues. Germline loops: CDR1 MDHEN, CDR2 SYDVKM. V was cut by 5 bases and J by 2 bases, with 19 bases left in between. CDR3 nucleotide sequence: TGTGCCAGCAGTATACGCCGTCTCCGAGGGCCCTACGAGCAGTACTTC. The encoded protein is CASSIRRLRGPYEQYF.

V usage is TRBV29-1 and J usage is TRBJ1-1; 7 nucleotides line up with TRBD1. CDR1 is SQVTM, CDR2 ANQGSEA, per germline. Trimming cost V 6 bases and J 3 bases; bases outside gene matches: 4. CDR3 length: 12 amino acids. CDR3 residues: CSVRQGDTEAFF. CDR3 DNA: TGCAGCGTCCGTCAGGGGGACACTGAAGCTTTCTTT.

Written as DNA, the CDR3 is TGTGCCAGCAGCTTAGTAAGAGGCACTGAAGCTTTCTTT. Protein product: CASSLVRGTEAFF. The chain links TRBV11-2 to TRBJ1-1; D is uncertain. Trimming removed 1 base at V and 4 bases at J, with 7 bases between. The CDR3 length is 13 residues. Germline values: CDR1 SGHAT, CDR2 FQNNGV.

This clone appeared once. The genes are TRBV19 and TRBJ1-2; D is uncertain. CDR3 length: 13 amino acids. Germline assignment: CDR1 LNHDA and CDR2 SQIVND (reference sequence). Trimming pared 2 bases from V and 3 bases from J, leaving 7 bases between. The CDR3 spells CASSIYQDYGYTF. CDR3 DNA: TGTGCCAGTAGTATATACCAGGACTATGGCTACACCTTC.